The source of this T cell receptor beta chain is a study of T cell changes during pregnancy in multiple sclerosis. Germline V CDR1 and CDR2: GTSNPN, SVGIG (reference sequence). The CDR3 has 11 residues. The germline V and J ends were trimmed by 4 bases and 4 bases, with 7 bases remaining between them. Clones were read by immunoSEQ multiplex PCR, and TCRdb kept only the in-frame ones, dropping some. The table lists 50,000 to 65,000 clones, 91% of them singletons. The chain recombines TRBV30 with TRBJ1-2; no clear D gene. The sequencing used CD4+ T cells from peripheral blood mononuclear cells, collected in the first trimester of pregnancy. The clonotype comes from a female donor with multiple sclerosis, enrolled in a pregnancy study. The CDR3, as DNA: TGTGCCTGGAAGTGGAGCTATGGCTACACCTTC. Its translation is CAWKWSYGYTF.